This entry is about one TCR beta chain. The sample originates from a study of monozygotic twins with inflammatory bowel disease. The V gene's germline CDR1 is KGHSH and CDR2 LQKENI. The CDR3 has 14 amino acids. TCRdb reprocessed the 5' RACE reads, with one entry per CDR3 protein and no DNA. The table gives approximately 300,000 distinct CDR3 sequences; the top ten clones make up roughly 5.3% of it. The specimen was blood. This receptor was obtained from a human donor with ulcerative colitis or Crohn's disease, or a healthy co-twin of an affected twin (not recorded which). The rearrangement links TRBV18 to TRBJ2-7; TCRdb gives TRBD1 as the D gene, but with no DNA this cannot be confirmed. This CDR3 is CATRPGQGDYEQYF.